The sequence of this TCR beta chain was determined in a study of identical twins. This clonotype occurred a few times. TCRdb recomputed calls from the 5' RACE reads with MiXCR, one row per CDR3 protein. The sample shows hundreds of thousands of distinct CDR3 sequences, about 20% of them seen only once. The CDR3 contains 13 residues. In germline, CDR1 is DFQATT, CDR2 SNEGSKA (reference sequence). Germline trimming cut 5 bases from V and 3 bases from J; bases unmatched to any gene: 3. In addition, the sample was reused for a study of T cells expressing NK-cell markers.

This chain uses TRBV20-1 with TRBJ2-7, with TRBD2 identical over 11 bases. This receptor was taken from a woman younger than 30 in good health. What was sequenced was PBMCs. CDR3 in DNA: TGCAGTGCTCCGCTAGCGGGAGGCTACGAGCAGTACTTC. Its protein is CSAPLAGGYEQYF.